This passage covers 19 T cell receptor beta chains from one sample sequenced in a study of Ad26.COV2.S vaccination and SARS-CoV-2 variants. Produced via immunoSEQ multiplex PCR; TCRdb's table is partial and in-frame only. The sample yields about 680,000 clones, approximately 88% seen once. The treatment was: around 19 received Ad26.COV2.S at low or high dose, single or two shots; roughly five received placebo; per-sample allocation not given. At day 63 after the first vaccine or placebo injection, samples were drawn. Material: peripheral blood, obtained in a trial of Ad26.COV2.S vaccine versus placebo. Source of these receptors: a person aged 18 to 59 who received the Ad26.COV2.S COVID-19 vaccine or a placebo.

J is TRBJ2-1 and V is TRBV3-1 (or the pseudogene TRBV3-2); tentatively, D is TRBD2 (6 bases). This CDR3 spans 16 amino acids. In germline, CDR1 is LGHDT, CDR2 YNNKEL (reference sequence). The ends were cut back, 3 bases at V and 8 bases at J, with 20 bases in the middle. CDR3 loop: CASSQITGVAPYEQFF. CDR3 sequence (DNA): TGTGCCAGCAGCCAGATAACGGGGGTGGCCCCCTATGAGCAGTTCTTC.

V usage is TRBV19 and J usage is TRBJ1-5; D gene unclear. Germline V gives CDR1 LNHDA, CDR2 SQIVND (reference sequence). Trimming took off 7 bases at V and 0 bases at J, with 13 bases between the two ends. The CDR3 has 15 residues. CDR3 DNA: TGTGCCAGTAACCCTTGGACGGATAGCAATCAGCCCCAGCATTTT. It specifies CASNPWTDSNQPQHF.

In DNA, the CDR3 is TGTGCCAGCAGCTCAGGGGGGCCAGGGTTTGGAGATACGCAGTATTTT. Its protein product is CASSSGGPGFGDTQYF. This chain connects TRBV9 to TRBJ2-3, with a tentative D call TRBD1 (7 bases). CDR1 is SGDLS, CDR2 YYNGEE, per germline. This CDR3 has 16 amino acids. V was pared by 4 bases and J by 5 bases, with 20 bases between.

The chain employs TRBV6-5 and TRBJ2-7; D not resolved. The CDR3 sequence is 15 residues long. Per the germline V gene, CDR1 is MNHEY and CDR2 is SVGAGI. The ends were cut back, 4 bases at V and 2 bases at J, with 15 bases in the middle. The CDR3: CASSSHRGPTYEQYF. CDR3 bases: TGTGCCAGCAGTTCCCACAGAGGACCGACCTACGAGCAGTACTTC.

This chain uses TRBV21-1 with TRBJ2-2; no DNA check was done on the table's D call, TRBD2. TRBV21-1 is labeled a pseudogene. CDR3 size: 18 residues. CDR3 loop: CASKEKSLAGGLTGELFF. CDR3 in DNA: TGTGCCAGCAAGGAAAAGTCACTAGCGGGAGGGCTCACCGGGGAGCTGTTTTTT.

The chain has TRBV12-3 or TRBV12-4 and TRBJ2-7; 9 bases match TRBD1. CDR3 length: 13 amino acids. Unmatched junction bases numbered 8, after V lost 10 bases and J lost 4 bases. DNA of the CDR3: TGTGCCATACAGGGGGCGATTAGTTACGAGCAGTACTTC. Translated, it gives CAIQGAISYEQYF.

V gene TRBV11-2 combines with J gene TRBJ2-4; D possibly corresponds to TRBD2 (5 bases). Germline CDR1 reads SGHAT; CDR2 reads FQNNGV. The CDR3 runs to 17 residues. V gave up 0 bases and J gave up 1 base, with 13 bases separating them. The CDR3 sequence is CASSLDLRRGAKNIQYF. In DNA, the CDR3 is TGTGCCAGCAGCTTAGATTTAAGACGGGGTGCCAAAAACATTCAGTACTTC.

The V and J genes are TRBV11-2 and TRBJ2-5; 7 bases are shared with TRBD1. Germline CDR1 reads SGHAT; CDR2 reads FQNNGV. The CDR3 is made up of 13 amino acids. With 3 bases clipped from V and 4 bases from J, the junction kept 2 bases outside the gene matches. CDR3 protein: CASSFDRVETQYF. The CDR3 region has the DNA TGTGCCAGCAGCTTCGACAGGGTAGAGACCCAGTACTTC.

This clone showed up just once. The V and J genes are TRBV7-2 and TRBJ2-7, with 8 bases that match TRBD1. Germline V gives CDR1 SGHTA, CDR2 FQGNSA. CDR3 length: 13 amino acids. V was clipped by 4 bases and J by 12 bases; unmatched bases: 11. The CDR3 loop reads CASSSQPGQGTYF. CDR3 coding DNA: TGTGCCAGCAGCTCGCAACCTGGACAGGGAACGTACTTC.

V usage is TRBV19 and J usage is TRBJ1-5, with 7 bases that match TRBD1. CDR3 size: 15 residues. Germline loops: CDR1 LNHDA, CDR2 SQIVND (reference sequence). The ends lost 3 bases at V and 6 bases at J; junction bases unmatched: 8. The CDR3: CASSMVKGGGQPQHF. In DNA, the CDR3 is TGTGCCAGTAGTATGGTCAAAGGGGGCGGTCAGCCCCAGCATTTT. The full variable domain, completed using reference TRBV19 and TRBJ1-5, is DGGITQSPKYLFRKEGQNVTLSCEQNLNHDAMYWYRQDPGQGLRLIYYSQIVNDFQKGDIAEGYSVSREKKESFPLTVTSAQKNPTAFYLCASSMVKGGGQPQHFGDGTRLSIL.

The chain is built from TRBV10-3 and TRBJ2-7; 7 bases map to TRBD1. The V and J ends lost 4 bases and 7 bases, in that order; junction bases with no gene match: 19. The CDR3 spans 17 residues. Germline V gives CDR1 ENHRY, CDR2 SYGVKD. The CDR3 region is CAISGGGAGTAPREQYF. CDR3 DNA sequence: TGTGCCATCAGTGGGGGTGGCGCCGGGACAGCTCCCCGAGAGCAGTACTTC.

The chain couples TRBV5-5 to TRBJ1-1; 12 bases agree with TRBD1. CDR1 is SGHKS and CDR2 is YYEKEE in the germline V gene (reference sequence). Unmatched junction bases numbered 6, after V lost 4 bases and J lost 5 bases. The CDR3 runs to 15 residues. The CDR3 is CASSPGQGARTEAFF. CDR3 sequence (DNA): TGTGCCAGCAGCCCGGGACAGGGGGCTCGGACTGAAGCTTTCTTT.

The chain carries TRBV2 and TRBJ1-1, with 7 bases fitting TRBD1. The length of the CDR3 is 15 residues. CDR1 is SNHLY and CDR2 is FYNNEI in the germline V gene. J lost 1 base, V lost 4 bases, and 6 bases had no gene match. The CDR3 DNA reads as TGTGCCAGCAGTGCACTGGGACAGACGAACACTGAAGCTTTCTTT. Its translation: CASSALGQTNTEAFF.

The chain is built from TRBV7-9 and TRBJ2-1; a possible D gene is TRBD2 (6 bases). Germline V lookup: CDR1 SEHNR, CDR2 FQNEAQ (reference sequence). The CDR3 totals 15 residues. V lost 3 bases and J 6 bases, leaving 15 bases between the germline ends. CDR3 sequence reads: CASSLGTGESNEQFF. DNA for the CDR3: TGTGCCAGCAGCTTGGGGACGGGGGAGAGCAATGAGCAGTTCTTC.

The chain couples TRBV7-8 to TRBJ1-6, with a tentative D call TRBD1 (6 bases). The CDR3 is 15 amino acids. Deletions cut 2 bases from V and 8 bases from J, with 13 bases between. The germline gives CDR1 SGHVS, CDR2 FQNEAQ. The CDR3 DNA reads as TGTGCCAGCAGCTTATTGTACAGGGTTGATTCACCCCTCCACTTT. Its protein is CASSLLYRVDSPLHF.

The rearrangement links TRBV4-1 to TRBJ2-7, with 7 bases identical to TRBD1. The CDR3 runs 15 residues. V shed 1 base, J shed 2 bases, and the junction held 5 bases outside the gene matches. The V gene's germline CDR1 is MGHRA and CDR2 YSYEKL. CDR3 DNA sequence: TGCGCCAGCAGCCAAGTCCGAGACAGGGCCTACGAGCAGTACTTC. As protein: CASSQVRDRAYEQYF.

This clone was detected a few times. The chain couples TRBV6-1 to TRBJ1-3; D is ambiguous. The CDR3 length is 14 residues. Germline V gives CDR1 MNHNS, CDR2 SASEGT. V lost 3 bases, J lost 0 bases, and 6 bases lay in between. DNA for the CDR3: TGTGCCAGCAGTGACAGTGTCTCTGGAAACACCATATATTTT. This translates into CASSDSVSGNTIYF.

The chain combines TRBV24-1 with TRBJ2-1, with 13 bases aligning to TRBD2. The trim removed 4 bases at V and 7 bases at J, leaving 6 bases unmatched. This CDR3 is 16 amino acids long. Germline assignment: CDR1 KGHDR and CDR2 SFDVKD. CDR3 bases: TGTGCCACCAGTGAGTCGGGACTAGCGGGGCGTAATGAGCAGTTCTTC. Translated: CATSESGLAGRNEQFF.

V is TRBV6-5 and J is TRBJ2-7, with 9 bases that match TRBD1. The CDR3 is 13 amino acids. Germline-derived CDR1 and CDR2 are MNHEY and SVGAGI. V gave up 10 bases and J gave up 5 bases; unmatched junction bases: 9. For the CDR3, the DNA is TGTGCCATCCCCGGGACAGGGTACGACGAGCAGTACTTC. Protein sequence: CAIPGTGYDEQYF.